This T cell receptor (beta chain) derives from a study of Graves' ophthalmopathy and Graves' hyperthyroidism. Exclusion criteria comprised other autoimmune diseases, uncontrolled infections, pregnancy or lactation in patients. Clinicians made diagnoses from clinical symptoms, serum thyroxine, TRAb, thyroid ultrasound and orbital computed tomography. Amplification of the TCR beta CDR3 regions used RNA transcripts (as template). Following a first-round RT-PCR that used HTBI primers, a second-round multiplex PCR was carried out. TCRdb re-called the multiplex PCR reads through MiXCR, storing one row per CDR3 protein. Among around 1,000,000 distinct CDR3 sequences, around a third were seen once, and the ten largest hold 11%. General study findings and limits: The model flagged ophthalmopathy progression at 70% to 71% sensitivity and around 72% specificity. Stable hyperthyroidism and ophthalmopathy were told apart by a 13-signature model, which achieved just over 85% sensitivity and around 80% specificity.

Notes on this clonotype: No antigen is known for it. The germline gene is not matched at one end of the junction; a read error may be the cause.

There are 14 residues in the CDR3. Germline values: CDR1 SGHAT, CDR2 FQNNGV. The chain combines TRBV11-2 with TRBJ1-2, with 7 bases aligning to TRBD1. The receptor comes from an adult man with Graves' hyperthyroidism. The sequenced sample was peripheral blood or thyroid tissue (not recorded which). DNA of the CDR3: TGTGCCAGCACCGAAGGGGGCCTCAACTATGTCTACACCTTC. Amino acids: CASTEGGLNYVYTF.